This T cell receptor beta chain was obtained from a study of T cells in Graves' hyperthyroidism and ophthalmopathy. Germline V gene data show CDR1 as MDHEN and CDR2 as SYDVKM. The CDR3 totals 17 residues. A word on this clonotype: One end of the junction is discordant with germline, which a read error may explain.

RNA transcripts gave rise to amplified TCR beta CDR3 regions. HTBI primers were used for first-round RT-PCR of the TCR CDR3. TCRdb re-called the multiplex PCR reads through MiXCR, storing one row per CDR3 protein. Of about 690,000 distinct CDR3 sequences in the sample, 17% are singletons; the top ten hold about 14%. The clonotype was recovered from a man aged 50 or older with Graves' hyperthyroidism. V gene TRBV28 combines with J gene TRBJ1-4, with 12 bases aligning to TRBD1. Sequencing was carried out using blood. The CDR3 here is CASSGSKGTGGIERLYF. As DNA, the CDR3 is TGTGCCAGCAGTGGAAGCAAAGGGACAGGGGGCATTGAAAGACTGTATTTT.